This T cell receptor beta chain derives from a study of cytotoxic CD8 clonotypes in ibrutinib-treated CLL. Study-level results: Collection times varied between progressing and sustained-remission patients. Public clonotypes proved infrequent, and on treatment they shrank or remained steady. Baseline-level clonality went beyond age-matched healthy donors and moved in step with circulating CD8+ T-cell counts.

Comments on this clone: Its specificity is not known.

With 1 base clipped from V and 8 bases from J, the junction kept 15 bases outside the gene matches. The germline CDR1 and CDR2 sequences are SGHNT and YENEEA. The CDR3 sequence is 18 residues long. Deep sequencing aimed at 1 in 200,000 to 1 in 1 million T cells' resolution. Sequencing was performed with immunoSEQ multiplex PCR; in TCRdb, only in-frame clones are kept and a portion is missing. The sample includes roughly 23,000 clones, about 81% of them seen just once. The genes are TRBV11-3 and TRBJ2-1; 9 nucleotides agree with TRBD2. The sequencing used PBMCs, collected before ibrutinib treatment. The clonotype comes from a human donor with chronic lymphocytic leukemia. This CDR3 is CASSLAHGLAGDRHEQFF. DNA for the CDR3: TGTGCCAGCAGCTTAGCCCACGGGTTAGCGGGAGACAGGCATGAGCAGTTCTTC.